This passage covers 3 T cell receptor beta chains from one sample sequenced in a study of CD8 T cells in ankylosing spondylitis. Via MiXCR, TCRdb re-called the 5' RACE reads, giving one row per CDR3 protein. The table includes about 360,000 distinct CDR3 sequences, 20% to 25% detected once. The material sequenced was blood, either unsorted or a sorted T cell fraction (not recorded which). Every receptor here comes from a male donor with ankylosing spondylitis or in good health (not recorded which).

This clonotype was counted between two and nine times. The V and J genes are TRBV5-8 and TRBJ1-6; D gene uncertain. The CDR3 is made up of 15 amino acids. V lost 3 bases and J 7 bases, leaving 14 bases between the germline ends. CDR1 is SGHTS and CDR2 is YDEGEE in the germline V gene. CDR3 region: CASSSEVFGNSPLHF. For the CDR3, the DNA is TGTGCCAGCAGCTCAGAGGTATTCGGGAATTCACCCCTCCACTTT.

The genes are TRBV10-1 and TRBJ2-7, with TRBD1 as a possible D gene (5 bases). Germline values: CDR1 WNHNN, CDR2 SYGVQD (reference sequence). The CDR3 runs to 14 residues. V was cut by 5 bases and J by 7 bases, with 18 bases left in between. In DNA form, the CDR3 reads TGCGCCAGCAGTAATTCGGGTAGGGGTGAGGAGCAGTACTTC. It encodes CASSNSGRGEEQYF.

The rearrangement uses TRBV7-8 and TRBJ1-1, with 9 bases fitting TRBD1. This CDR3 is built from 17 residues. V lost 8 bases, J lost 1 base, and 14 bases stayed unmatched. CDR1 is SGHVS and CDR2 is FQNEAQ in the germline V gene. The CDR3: CASLIGQGSPPNTEAFF. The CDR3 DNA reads TGTGCCAGCCTCATCGGACAGGGGAGTCCCCCGAACACTGAAGCTTTCTTT.